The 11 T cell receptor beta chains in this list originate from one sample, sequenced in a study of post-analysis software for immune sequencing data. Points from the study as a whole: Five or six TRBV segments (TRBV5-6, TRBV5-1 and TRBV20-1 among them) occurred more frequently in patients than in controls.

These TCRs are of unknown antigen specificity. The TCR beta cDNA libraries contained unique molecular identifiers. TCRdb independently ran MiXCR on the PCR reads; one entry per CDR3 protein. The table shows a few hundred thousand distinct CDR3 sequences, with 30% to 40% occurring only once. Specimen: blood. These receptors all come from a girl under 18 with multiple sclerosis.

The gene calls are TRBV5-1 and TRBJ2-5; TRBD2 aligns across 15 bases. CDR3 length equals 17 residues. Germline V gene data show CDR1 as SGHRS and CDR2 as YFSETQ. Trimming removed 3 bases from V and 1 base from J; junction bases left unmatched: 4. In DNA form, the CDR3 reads TGCGCCAGCAGCTCCGGACTAGCGGGGGGGATCCAAGAGACCCAGTACTTC. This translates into CASSSGLAGGIQETQYF.

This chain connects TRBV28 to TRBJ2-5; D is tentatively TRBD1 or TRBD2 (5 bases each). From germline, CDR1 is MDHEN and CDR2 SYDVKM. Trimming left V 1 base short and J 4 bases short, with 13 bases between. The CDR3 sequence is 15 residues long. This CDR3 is CASSLLEGGGETQYF. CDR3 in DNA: TGTGCCAGCAGTTTATTAGAGGGTGGGGGAGAGACCCAGTACTTC.

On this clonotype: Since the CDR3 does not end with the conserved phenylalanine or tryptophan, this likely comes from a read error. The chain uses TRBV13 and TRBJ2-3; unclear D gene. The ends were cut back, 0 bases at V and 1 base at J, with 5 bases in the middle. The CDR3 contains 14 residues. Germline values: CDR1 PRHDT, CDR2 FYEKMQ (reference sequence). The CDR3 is CASSLGRRTDTQYC. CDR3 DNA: TGTGCCAGCAGCTTAGGGCGGCGCACAGATACGCAGTATTGT.

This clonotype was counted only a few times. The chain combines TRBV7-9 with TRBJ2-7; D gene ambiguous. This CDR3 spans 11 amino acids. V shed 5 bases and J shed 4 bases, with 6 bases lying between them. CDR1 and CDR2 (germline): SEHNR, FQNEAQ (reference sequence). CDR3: CASSGDYEQYF. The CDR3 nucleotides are TGTGCCAGCAGCGGCGATTACGAGCAGTACTTC.

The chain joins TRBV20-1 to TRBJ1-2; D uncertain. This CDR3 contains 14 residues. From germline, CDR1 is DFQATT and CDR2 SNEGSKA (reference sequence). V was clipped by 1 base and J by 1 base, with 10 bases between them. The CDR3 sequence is CSARVRHLNYGYTF. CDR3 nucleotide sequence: TGCAGTGCTAGAGTCCGACACCTTAACTATGGCTACACCTTC.

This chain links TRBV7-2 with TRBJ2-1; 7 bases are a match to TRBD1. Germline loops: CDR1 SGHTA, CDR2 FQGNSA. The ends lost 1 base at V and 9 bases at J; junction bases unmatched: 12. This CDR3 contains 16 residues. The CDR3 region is CASSLGGLYRGSEQFF. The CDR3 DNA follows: TGTGCCAGCAGCTTAGGGGGCCTATACAGGGGTAGTGAGCAGTTCTTC. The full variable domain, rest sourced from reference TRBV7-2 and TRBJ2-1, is GAGVSQSPSNKVTEKGKDVELRCDPISGHTALYWYRQSLGQGLEFLIYFQGNSAPDKSGLPSDRFSAERTGGSVSTLTIQRTQQEDSAVYLCASSLGGLYRGSEQFFGPGTRLTVL.

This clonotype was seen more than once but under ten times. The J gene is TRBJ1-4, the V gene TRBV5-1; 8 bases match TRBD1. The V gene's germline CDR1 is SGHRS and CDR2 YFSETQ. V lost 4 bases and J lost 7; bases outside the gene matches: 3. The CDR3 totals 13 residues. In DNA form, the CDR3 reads TGCGCCAGCAGCGCCGGGACAGGTGAAAAACTGTTTTTT. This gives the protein CASSAGTGEKLFF.

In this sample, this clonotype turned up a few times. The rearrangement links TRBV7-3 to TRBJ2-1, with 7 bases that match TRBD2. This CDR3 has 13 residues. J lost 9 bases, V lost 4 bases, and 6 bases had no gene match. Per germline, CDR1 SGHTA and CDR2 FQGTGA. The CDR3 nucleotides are TGTGCCAGCAGCTATACTAGCGTGGGTGAGCAGTTCTTC. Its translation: CASSYTSVGEQFF.

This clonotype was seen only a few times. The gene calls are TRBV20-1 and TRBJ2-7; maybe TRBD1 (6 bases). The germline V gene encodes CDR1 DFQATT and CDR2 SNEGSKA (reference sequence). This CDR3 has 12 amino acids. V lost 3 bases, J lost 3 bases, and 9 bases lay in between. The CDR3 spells CSARADSYEQYF. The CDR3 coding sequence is TGCAGTGCTAGGGCGGACAGCTACGAGCAGTACTTC.

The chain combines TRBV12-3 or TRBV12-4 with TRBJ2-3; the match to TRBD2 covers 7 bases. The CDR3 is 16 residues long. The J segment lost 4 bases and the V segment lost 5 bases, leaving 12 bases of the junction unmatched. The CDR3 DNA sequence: TGTGCCAGCAGTCGTCCCGGGACTAAACTCGCAGATACGCAGTATTTT. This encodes CASSRPGTKLADTQYF.

This CDR3 reads CASSPRDRGSNEQFF. The CDR3 DNA follows: TGTGCCAGCAGCCCCCGAGACAGGGGGTCCAATGAGCAGTTCTTC. The chain recombines TRBV9 with TRBJ2-1; 9 bases map to TRBD1. Trimming removed 4 bases from V and 6 bases from J; junction bases left unmatched: 8. Germline CDR1 SGDLS, CDR2 YYNGEE. The CDR3 runs to 15 residues.